Listed here is a single T cell receptor beta chain. This clonotype was seen more than once but under ten times. Its cognate antigen has yet to be identified. Base-call qualities are not available, and no considerably larger clone is one nucleotide away. V sheds 6 bases and J sheds 7 bases, leaving 15 bases between their ends. The CDR3 covers 13 residues, taking in both the cysteine and the phenylalanine. Only the CDR3 part of the read is kept: 39 bases, read in frame from the first base. The sample comes from a study of T cell repertoires in cytomegalovirus infection (dated by TCRdb to the late 2010s). About the study as a whole: Peptide stimulations targeted recently identified HLA-C-restricted CMV epitopes, whose presentation resists viral immunomodulation, together with well-studied HLA-B-restricted epitopes. Because public TCR beta signatures pointed to carriage of CMV infection together with the matching HLA type, the HLA type of each donor mattered for the analysis. Broader findings and caveats from the paper: Cumulative frequency of public TCR beta family members discriminated carriers of CMV infection plus the relevant HLA type in this cohort and an independent approximately 350-donor cohort. The ex vivo response was dominated by HLA-C-restricted CMV-specific TCR beta clonotypes, which also provided the single most frequent clonotype in two of eight donors.

The sample's treatment or condition, from its label and the paper: in vitro stimulation with specific CMV peptide epitopes to enrich CMV-specific T cells. TCRdb lists the instrument as Illumina HiSeq 1500. TCRdb applied fastp at Q25 and MiXCR to the public reads, then kept only in-frame beta chains. Identical CDR3 proteins give one entry, which carries the most common genes and DNA. This sample is represented by approximately 300,000 distinct CDR3 sequences; almost 30% of them were singletons. The top ten constitute around 18% of the sample. The receptor was derived from a human donor in good health (CMV status not recorded). Some clones in this sample may be carry-over from other donors' samples. Sequenced material: cultured PBMCs, taken from culture after CMV antigen stimulation. The rearranged chain carries TRBV12-3 or TRBV12-4 and TRBJ1-2; the D segment could be TRBD1, given 5 matching bases. CDR3 loop: CASSPGRPAGYTF. Here is the DNA: TGTGCCAGCAGCCCGGGACGGCCAGCTGGCTACACCTTC.